The present entry profiles one TCR beta chain with its context. Antigen unknown. The sample is drawn from a study of T cell repertoires in cytomegalovirus infection. Study details: Carrying CMV and the relevant HLA type showed in public TCR beta signatures. Regarding the study as a whole: Individuals carrying CMV plus the relevant HLA were identified by cumulative frequency of public TCR beta families. CMV-specific HLA-C-restricted TCR beta clonotypes dominated the ex vivo response.

TCRdb reanalysed the reads using MiXCR and keeps one entry per CDR3 protein. The sample gives 200,000 to 300,000 distinct CDR3 sequences, 9% to 15% of which show up once; approximately 1.6% is in the top ten. Trimming shortened V by 0 bases and J by 4 bases, and 10 bases separated the two germline ends. The germline V gene encodes CDR1 SGHRS and CDR2 YFSETQ. There are 15 residues in the CDR3. The TCR was taken from a human donor in good health (CMV status not recorded). Some clones in this sample may be carry-over from other donors' samples. The chain employs TRBV5-1 and TRBJ2-2; a possible D gene is TRBD1 (5 bases). Material: PBMCs. This chain's CDR3 is CASSLGTPTTGELFF. The CDR3 DNA reads as TGCGCCAGCAGCTTGGGGACACCAACCACCGGGGAGCTGTTTTTT.